This entry describes one TCR beta chain. TCRdb keeps only in-frame clones here, not all; method: immunoSEQ multiplex PCR. The sample has about 97,000 clones, about 94% seen once; the top ten hold 0.25% to 0.35%. Germline V gene lookup returns CDR1 SGDLS and CDR2 YYNGEE. The V segment lost 3 bases and the J segment 4 bases; nucleotides outside the gene matches: 15. The CDR3 consists of 17 residues. The sample belongs to a study of technical replicates of blood from four donors. Sample: T cells isolated from PBMCs. This chain uses TRBV9 with TRBJ1-2, with 7 nucleotides matching TRBD1. The sequence was obtained from a human donor in good health. In DNA, the CDR3 is TGTGCCAGCAGCGGAGGCCCCGGGACAGAAAGTTTCTATGGCTACACCTTC. Translated, it gives CASSGGPGTESFYGYTF.